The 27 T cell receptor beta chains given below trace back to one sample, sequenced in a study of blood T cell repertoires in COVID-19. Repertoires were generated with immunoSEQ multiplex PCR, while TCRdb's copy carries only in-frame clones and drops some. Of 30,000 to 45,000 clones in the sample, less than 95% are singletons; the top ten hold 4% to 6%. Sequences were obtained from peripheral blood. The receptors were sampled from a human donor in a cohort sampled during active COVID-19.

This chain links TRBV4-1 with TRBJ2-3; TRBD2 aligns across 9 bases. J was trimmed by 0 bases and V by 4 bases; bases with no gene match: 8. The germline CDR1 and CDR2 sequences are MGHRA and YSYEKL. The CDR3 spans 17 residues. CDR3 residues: CASSLRQGLASTDTQYF. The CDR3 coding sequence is TGCGCCAGCAGCCTAAGACAGGGACTAGCAAGCACAGATACGCAGTATTTT.

CDR3 loop: CASSLNSGKETQYF. The CDR3 region has the DNA TGCGCCAGCAGCTTAAATAGCGGGAAAGAGACCCAGTACTTC. V is TRBV5-1 and J is TRBJ2-5, with 8 bases matching TRBD2. V shed 2 bases and J 3 bases; nucleotides not matched to a gene: 3. CDR3 length: 14 residues. From germline, CDR1 is SGHRS and CDR2 YFSETQ.

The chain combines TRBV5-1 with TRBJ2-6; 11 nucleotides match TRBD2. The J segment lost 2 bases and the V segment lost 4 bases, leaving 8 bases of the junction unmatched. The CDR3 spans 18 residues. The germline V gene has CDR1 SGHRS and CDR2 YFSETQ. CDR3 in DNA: TGCGCCAGCAGCGACAATAGCGGGAGGGCCGCTGGGGCCAACGTCCTGACTTTC. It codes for CASSDNSGRAAGANVLTF.

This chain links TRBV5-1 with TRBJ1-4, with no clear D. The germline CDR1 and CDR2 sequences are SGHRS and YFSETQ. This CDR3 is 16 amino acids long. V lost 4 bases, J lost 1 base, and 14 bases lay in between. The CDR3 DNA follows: TGCGCCAGCAGCCCAAATATAGGAGGAACTAATGAAAAACTGTTTTTT. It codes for CASSPNIGGTNEKLFF.

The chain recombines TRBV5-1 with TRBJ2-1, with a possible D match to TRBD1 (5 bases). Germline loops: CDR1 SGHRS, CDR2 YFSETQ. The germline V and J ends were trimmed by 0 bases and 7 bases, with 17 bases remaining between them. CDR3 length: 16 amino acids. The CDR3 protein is CASSLDPFTGPNEQFF. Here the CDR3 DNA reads TGCGCCAGCAGCTTGGACCCTTTTACAGGCCCTAATGAGCAGTTCTTC.

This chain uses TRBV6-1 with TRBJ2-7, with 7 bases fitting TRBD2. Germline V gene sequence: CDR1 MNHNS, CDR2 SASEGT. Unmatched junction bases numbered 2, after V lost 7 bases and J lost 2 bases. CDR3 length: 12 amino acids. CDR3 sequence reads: CASTRGAYEQYF. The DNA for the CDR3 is TGTGCCAGCACCCGGGGGGCCTACGAGCAGTACTTC.

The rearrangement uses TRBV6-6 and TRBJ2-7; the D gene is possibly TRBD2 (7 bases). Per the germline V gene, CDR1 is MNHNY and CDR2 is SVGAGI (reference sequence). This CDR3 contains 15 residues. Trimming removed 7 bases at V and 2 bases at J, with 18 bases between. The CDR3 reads CASTTGGGGTYEQYF. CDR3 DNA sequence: TGTGCCAGCACCACTGGGGGAGGGGGGACCTACGAGCAGTACTTC.

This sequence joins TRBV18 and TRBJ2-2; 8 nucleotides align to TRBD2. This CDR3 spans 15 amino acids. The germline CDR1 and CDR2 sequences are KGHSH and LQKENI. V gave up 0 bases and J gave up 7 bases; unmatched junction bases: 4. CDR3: CASSPPGRALGELFF. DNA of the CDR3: TGTGCCAGCTCACCACCCGGGAGGGCCCTCGGGGAGCTGTTTTTT.

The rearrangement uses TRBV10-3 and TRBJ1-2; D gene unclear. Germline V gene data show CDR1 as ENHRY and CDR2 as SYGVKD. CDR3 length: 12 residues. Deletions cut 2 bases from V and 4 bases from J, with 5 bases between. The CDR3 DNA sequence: TGTGCCATCAGTGAGACCAGCTATGGCTACACCTTC. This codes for CAISETSYGYTF.

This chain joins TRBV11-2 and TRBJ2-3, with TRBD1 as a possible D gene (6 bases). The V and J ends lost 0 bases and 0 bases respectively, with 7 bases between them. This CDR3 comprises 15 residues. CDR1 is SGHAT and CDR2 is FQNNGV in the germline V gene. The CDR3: CASSLEGASTDTQYF. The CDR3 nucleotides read TGTGCCAGCAGCTTAGAGGGGGCTAGCACAGATACGCAGTATTTT.

The CDR3 nucleotides read TGTGCCTGGAGTACCGGGGGCTCTGGAAACACCATATATTTT. The encoded protein is CAWSTGGSGNTIYF. The chain couples TRBV30 to TRBJ1-3; tentative D call: TRBD1 (5 bases). CDR3 length equals 14 residues. Per germline, CDR1 GTSNPN and CDR2 SVGIG (reference sequence). V shed 2 bases and J shed 0 bases, with 8 bases lying between them.

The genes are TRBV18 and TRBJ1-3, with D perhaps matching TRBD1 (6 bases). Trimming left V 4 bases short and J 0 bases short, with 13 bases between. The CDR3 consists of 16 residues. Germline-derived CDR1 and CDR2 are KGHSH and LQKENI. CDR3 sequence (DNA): TGTGCCAGCTCACAGGGGGTCCCCTCCTCTGGAAACACCATATATTTT. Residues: CASSQGVPSSGNTIYF.

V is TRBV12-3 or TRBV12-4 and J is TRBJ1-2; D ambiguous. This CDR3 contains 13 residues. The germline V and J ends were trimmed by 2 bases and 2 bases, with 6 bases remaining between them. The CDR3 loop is CASSLQHNYGYTF. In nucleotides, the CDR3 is TGTGCCAGCAGTTTACAACACAACTATGGCTACACCTTC.

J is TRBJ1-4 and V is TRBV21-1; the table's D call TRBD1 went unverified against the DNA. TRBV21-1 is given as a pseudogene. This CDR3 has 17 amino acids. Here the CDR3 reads CASSFFGGHSTNEKLFF. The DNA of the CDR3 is TGTGCCAGCAGCTTCTTTGGGGGACATTCAACTAATGAAAAACTGTTTTTT.

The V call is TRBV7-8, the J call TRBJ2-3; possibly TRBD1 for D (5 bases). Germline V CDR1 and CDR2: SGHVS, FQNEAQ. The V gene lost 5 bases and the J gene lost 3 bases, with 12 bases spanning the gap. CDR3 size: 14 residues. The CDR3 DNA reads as TGTGCCAGCAGCCTCAGGGATTCGACAGATACGCAGTATTTT. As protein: CASSLRDSTDTQYF.

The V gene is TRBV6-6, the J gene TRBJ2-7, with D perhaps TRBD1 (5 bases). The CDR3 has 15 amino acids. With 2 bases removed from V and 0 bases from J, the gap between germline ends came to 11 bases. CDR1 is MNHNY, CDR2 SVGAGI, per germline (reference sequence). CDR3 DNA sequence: TGTGCCAGCAGTTACAGATCCGACAGCTCCTACGAGCAGTACTTC. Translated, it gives CASSYRSDSSYEQYF.

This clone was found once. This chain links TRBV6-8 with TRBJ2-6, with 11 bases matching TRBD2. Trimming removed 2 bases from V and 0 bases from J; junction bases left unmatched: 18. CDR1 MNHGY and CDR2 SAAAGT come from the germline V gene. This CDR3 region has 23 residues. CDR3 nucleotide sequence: TGTGCCAGCAGTTACCCGGGACGGGAGATTTTAGCGGGAGGGCCCTCTGGGGCCAACGTCCTGACTTTC. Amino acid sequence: CASSYPGREILAGGPSGANVLTF.

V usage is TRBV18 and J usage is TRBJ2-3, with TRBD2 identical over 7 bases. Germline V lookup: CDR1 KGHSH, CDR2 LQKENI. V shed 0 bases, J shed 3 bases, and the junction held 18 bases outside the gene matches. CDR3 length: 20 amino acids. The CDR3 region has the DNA TGTGCCAGCTCACCACCGAATCTCAGGGACCAAGCGGGGAATACAGATACGCAGTATTTT. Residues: CASSPPNLRDQAGNTDTQYF.

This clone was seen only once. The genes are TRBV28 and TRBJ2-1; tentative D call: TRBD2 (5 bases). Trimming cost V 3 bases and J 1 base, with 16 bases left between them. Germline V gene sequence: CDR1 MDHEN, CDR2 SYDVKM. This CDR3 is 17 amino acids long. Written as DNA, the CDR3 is TGTGCCAGCAGTTTTCACCCCTGGGAGAGTTCCTACAATGAGCAGTTCTTC. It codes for CASSFHPWESSYNEQFF.

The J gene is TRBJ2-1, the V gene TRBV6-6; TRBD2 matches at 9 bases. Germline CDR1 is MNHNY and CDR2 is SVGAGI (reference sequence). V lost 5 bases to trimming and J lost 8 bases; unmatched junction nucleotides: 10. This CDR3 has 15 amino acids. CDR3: CASSRSGLASDEQFF. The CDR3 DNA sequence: TGTGCCAGCAGTCGTTCGGGACTAGCCTCCGATGAGCAGTTCTTC.

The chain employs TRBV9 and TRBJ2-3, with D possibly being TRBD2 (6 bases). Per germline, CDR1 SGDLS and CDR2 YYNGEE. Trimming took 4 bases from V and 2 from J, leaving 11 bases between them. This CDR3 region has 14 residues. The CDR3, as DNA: TGTGCCAGCAGCCCCCGGCGGGACACAGATACGCAGTATTTT. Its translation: CASSPRRDTDTQYF.

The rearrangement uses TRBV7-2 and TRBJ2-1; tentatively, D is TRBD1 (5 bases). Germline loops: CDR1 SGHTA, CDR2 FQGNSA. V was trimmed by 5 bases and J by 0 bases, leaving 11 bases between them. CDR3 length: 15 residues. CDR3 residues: CASSRRTNSYNEQFF. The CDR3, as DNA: TGTGCCAGCAGCCGGCGGACAAACTCCTACAATGAGCAGTTCTTC.

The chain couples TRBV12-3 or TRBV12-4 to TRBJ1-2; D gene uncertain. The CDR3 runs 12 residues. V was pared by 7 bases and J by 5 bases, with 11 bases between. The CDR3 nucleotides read TGTGCCAGCACCGCCAACGGGTATGGCTACACCTTC. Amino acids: CASTANGYGYTF.

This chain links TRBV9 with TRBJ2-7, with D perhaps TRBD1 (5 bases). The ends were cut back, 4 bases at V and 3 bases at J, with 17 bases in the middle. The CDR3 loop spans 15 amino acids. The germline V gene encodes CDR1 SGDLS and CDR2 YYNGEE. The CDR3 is CASSPTGSPNYEQYF. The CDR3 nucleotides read TGTGCCAGCAGCCCAACAGGCTCCCCCAACTACGAGCAGTACTTC.

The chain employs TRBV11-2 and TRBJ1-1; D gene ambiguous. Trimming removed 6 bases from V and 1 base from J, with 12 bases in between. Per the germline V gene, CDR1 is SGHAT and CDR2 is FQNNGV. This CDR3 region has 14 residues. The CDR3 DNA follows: TGTGCCAGCAGAAAAGAAGGCGGGAACACTGAAGCTTTCTTT. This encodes CASRKEGGNTEAFF.

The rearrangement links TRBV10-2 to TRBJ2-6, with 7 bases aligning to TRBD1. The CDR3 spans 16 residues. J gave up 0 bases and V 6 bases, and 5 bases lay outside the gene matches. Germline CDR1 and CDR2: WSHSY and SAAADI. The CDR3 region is CASSRQGASGANVLTF. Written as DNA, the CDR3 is TGCGCCAGCAGCAGACAGGGCGCCTCTGGGGCCAACGTCCTGACTTTC.

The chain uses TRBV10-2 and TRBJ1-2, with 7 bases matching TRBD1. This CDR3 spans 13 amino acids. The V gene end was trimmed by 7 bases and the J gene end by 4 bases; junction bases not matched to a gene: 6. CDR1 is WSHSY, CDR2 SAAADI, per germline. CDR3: CASKPGQSYGYTF. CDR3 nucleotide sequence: TGCGCCAGCAAGCCGGGACAGAGCTATGGCTACACCTTC.